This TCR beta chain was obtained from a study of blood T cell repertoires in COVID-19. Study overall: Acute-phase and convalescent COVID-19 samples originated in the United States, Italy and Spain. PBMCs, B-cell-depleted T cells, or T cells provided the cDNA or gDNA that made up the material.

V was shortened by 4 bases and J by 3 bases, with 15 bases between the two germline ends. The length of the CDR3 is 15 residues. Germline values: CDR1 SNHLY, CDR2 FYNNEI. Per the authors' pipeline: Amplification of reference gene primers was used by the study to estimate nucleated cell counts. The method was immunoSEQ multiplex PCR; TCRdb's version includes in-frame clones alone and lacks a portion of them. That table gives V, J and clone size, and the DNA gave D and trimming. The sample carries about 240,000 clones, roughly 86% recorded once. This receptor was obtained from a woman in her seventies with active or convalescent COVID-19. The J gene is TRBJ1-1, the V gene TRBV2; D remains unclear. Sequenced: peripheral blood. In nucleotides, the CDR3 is TGTGCCAGCAGTGTTGCCGGATGGGAGGACACTGAAGCTTTCTTT. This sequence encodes CASSVAGWEDTEAFF.